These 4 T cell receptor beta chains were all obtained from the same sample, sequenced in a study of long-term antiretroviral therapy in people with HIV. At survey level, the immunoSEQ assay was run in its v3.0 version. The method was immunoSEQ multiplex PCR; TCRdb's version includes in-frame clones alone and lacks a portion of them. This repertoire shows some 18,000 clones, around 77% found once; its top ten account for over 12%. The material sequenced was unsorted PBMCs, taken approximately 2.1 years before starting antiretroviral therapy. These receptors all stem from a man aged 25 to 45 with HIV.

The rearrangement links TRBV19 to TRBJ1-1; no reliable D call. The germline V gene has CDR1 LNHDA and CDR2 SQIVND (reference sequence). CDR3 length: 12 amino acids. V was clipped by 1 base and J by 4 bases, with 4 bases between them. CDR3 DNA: TGTGCCAGTAGTATAGGGGCCACTGAAGCTTTCTTT. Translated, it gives CASSIGATEAFF.

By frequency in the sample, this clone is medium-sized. The CDR3 loop is CASSFAANTEAFF. In DNA form, the CDR3 reads TGTGCCAGCAGCTTCGCCGCGAACACTGAAGCTTTCTTT. This sequence joins TRBV5-4 and TRBJ1-1; D remains ambiguous. V lost 2 bases and J 1 base, leaving 6 bases between the germline ends. Germline lookup yields CDR1 SGHNT and CDR2 YYREEE (reference sequence). The length of the CDR3 is 13 residues.

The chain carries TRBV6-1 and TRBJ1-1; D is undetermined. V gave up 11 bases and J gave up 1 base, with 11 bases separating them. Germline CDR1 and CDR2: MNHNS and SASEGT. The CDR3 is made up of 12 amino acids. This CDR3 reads CASAPGNTEAFF. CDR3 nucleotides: TGTGCCTCGGCCCCGGGGAACACTGAAGCTTTCTTT.

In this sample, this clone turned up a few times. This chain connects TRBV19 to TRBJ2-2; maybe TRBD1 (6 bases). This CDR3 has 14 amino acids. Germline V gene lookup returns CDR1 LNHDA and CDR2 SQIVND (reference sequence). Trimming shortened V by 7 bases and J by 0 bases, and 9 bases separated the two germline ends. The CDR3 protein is CASNPGANTGELFF. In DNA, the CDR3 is TGTGCCAGTAACCCAGGGGCGAACACCGGGGAGCTGTTTTTT.